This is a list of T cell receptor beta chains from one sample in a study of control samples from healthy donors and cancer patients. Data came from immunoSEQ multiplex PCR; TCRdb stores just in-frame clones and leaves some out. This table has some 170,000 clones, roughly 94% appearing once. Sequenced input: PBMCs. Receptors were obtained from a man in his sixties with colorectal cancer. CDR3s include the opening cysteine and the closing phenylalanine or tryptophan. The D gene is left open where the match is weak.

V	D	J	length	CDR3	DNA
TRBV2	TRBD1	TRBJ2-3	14	CASCGQGGTDTQYF	TGTGCCAGCTGTGGACAGGGCGGCACAGATACGCAGTATTTT
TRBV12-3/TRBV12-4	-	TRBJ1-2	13	CASSLGGIGGYTF	TGTGCCAGCAGTTTAGGGGGGATCGGTGGCTACACCTTC
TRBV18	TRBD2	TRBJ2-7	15	CASSPGLAGAYEQYF	TGTGCCAGCTCACCCGGACTAGCGGGGGCCTACGAGCAGTACTTC
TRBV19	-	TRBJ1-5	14	CASRPQAGNQPQHF	TGTGCCAGCCGACCCCAGGCAGGTAATCAGCCCCAGCATTTT
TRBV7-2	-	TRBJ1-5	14	CASSLDSPNQPQHF	TGTGCCAGCAGCCTAGACAGTCCCAATCAGCCCCAGCATTTT
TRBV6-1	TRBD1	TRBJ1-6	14	CASSETGGDSPLHF	TGTGCCAGCAGTGAGACAGGGGGGGATTCACCCCTCCACTTT
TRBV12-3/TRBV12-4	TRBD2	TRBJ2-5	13	CASSLGREETQYF	TGTGCCAGCAGTTTGGGGAGGGAAGAGACCCAGTACTTC
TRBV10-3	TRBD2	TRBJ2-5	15	CAIRSSGGPQETQYF	TGTGCCATCAGGAGTAGCGGGGGGCCGCAAGAGACCCAGTACTTC
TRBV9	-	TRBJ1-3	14	CASSLQSSGNTIYF	TGTGCCAGCAGCCTACAGAGCTCTGGAAACACCATATATTTT
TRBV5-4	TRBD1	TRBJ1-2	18	CASSLTGTGTGYDYGYTF	TGTGCCAGCAGCTTGACCGGGACAGGGACGGGGTACGACTATGGCTACACCTTC
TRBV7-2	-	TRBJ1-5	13	CASSPEVRQPQHF	TGTGCCAGCAGCCCAGAGGTTCGCCAGCCCCAGCATTTT
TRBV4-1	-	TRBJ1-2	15	CASSPSSGGGYGYTF	TGCGCCAGCAGCCCGTCGTCGGGCGGCGGCTATGGCTACACCTTC
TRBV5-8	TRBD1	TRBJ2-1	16	CASTSRWGQVGNEQFF	TGTGCCAGCACCTCTAGATGGGGACAGGTCGGTAATGAGCAGTTCTTC